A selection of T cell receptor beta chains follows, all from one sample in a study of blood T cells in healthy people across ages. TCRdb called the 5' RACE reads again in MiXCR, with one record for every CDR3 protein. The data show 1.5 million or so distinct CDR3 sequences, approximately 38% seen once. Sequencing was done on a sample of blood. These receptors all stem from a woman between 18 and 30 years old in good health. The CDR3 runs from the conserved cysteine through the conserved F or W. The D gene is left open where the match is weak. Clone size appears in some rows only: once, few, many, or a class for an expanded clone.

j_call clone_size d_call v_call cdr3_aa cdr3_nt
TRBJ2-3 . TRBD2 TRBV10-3 CAISNSGGAPSTDTQYF TGTGCCATCAGCAATAGCGGGGGGGCGCCTAGCACAGATACGCAGTATTTT
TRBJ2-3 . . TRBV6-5 CASSYVAGDTQYF TGTGCCAGCAGTTACGTAGCAGGGGATACGCAGTATTTT
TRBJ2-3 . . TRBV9 CASSVARRADTQYF TGTGCCAGCAGCGTAGCTCGAAGGGCAGATACGCAGTATTTT
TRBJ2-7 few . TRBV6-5 CASRPQGLIPYEQYF TGTGCCAGCAGACCACAGGGCCTGATACCCTACGAGCAGTACTTC
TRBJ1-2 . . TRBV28 CASSEFPGRPHGYTF TGTGCCAGCAGCGAATTTCCAGGGCGCCCCCATGGCTACACCTTC
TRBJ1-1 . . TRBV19 CASSWLGASNTEAFF TGTGCCAGTAGTTGGTTAGGGGCATCGAACACTGAAGCTTTCTTT
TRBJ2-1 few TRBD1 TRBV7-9 CASSPRGTSYNEQFF TGTGCCAGCAGCCCCAGGGGGACCTCCTACAATGAGCAGTTCTTC
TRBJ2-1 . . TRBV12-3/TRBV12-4 CASSMSLYNEQFF TGTGCCAGCAGTATGTCCCTTTACAATGAGCAGTTCTTC
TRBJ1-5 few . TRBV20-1 CSARGPYSNQPQHF TGCAGTGCTAGAGGACCCTACTCCAATCAGCCCCAGCATTTT
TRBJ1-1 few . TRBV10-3 CAISESSGENTEAFF TGTGCCATCAGTGAGTCGTCAGGGGAGAACACTGAAGCTTTCTTT